A single sample gave rise to the 3 T cell receptor beta chains below, sequenced in a study of shared clonotypes between healthy human individuals. The naive CD8 population came from CD45RO-negative cells selected for CCR7, without terminally differentiated effector memory CD45RA+ cells. TCRdb keeps only in-frame clones here, not all; method: immunoSEQ multiplex PCR. The table has approximately 1.9 million clones, approximately 92% seen once; the top ten hold approximately 1.6%. Material for sequencing was naive CD8+ T cells from PBMCs. These receptor sequences come from a young man in good health. Some clones in this sample may be carry-over from other donors' samples.

CDR3 in DNA: TGTGCCAGCAGCCTCCTGACTAGTTACAATGAGCAGTTCTTC. It encodes CASSLLTSYNEQFF. J is TRBJ2-1 and V is TRBV11-2, with D maybe TRBD2 (6 bases). Trimming pared 5 bases from V and 4 bases from J, leaving 12 bases between. Germline CDR1 and CDR2: SGHAT and FQNNGV. The CDR3 loop spans 14 amino acids. The whole variable domain, remainder taken from reference TRBV11-2 and TRBJ2-1, is EAGVAQSPRYKIIEKRQSVAFWCNPISGHATLYWYQQILGQGPKLLIQFQNNGVVDDSQLPKDRFSAERLKGVDSTLKIQPAKLEDSAVYLCASSLLTSYNEQFFGPGTRLTVL.

The rearrangement links TRBV2 to TRBJ2-7, with D possibly matching TRBD2 (7 bases). The CDR3 extends over 14 amino acids. Germline V gene sequence: CDR1 SNHLY, CDR2 FYNNEI. Trimming pared 8 bases from V and 3 bases from J, leaving 17 bases between. CDR3 amino acids: CASADSGNLYEQYF. CDR3 in DNA: TGTGCCAGCGCGGACAGCGGGAACCTCTACGAGCAGTACTTC.

This clone was seen only once. The chain is built from TRBV27 and TRBJ1-1, with 9 bases aligning to TRBD1. The CDR3 extends over 14 amino acids. Germline assignment: CDR1 MNHEY and CDR2 SMNVEV (reference sequence). J was trimmed by 4 bases and V by 5 bases; bases with no gene match: 5. The CDR3 loop is CASSPRTGATEAFF. The CDR3 region has the DNA TGTGCCAGCAGTCCGAGGACAGGGGCCACTGAAGCTTTCTTT.